This T cell receptor (beta chain) was found in a study of shared clonotypes between healthy human individuals. This CDR3 is 17 amino acids long. Per the germline V gene, CDR1 is SGHRS and CDR2 is YFSETQ. The V segment lost 2 bases and the J segment 0 bases; nucleotides outside the gene matches: 6. TCRdb's copy holds only in-frame clones and misses some; the assay was immunoSEQ multiplex PCR. The sample lists about a million clones, approximately 77% occurring once. Each of the donors was a healthy adult who was HIV-negative and had not had a recent acute infection or vaccination. Source material: memory CD4+ T cells from PBMCs. Subset reported: CD45RA-negative fraction. This TCR was sampled from a man in his late teens or twenties in good health. Some clones in this sample may be carry-over from other donors' samples. The chain carries TRBV5-1 and TRBJ2-3, with 10 bases aligning to TRBD2. CDR3 region: CASSFLAGALSTDTQYF. CDR3 DNA sequence: TGCGCCAGCAGCTTCCTAGCGGGAGCCCTAAGCACAGATACGCAGTATTTT.